This T cell receptor beta chain was recorded in a study of response to subunit inactivated influenza vaccine. Notes on the study in general: Each seasonal flu vaccination may recruit only limited new T cells, authors suggested.

V lost 1 base to trimming and J lost 7 bases, with 13 bases between them. Germline V gene lookup returns CDR1 SGHVS and CDR2 FNYEAQ. This CDR3 has 14 amino acids. TCRdb passed the RT-PCR reads through MiXCR, listing each CDR3 protein once. The data contain approximately 530,000 distinct CDR3 sequences, approximately 7.8% of them singletons. About this clonotype itself: As yet, its antigen is unknown.

The sequenced sample was PBMCs from blood, obtained less than 30 months after vaccination. V is TRBV7-6 and J is TRBJ1-2; no clear D gene. This clonotype was sampled from a man in his fifties or sixties who received an inactivated influenza vaccine. This chain's CDR3 is CASSLGGSQAGYTF. As DNA, the CDR3 is TGTGCCAGCAGCTTAGGAGGGTCTCAAGCTGGCTACACCTTC.